These 26 T cell receptor beta chains originate from one sample sequenced in a study of blood T cells in healthy people across ages. A second roughly 6 to 11 cycle PCR used barcoded and J-beta primers. In TCRdb, the 5' RACE reads were re-called with MiXCR into one record per CDR3 protein. The data show 790,000 or so distinct CDR3 sequences, roughly 50% seen once. Sequencing was performed on blood. These receptors all stem from a man aged 40-49 years in good health.

This clonotype was recorded only once. The V call is TRBV29-1, the J call TRBJ2-4; D is ambiguous. The CDR3 is 15 residues long. V lost 8 bases to trimming and J lost 0 bases, with 17 bases between them. Germline V gene sequence: CDR1 SQVTM, CDR2 ANQGSEA. The CDR3 sequence: CSPTPGPLAKNIQYF. The CDR3 DNA reads TGCAGCCCTACACCCGGGCCCCTAGCCAAAAACATTCAGTACTTC.

The V gene is TRBV4-2, the J gene TRBJ2-6, with 9 bases identical to TRBD2. Germline loops: CDR1 LGHNA, CDR2 YNFKEQ. This CDR3 is built from 18 residues. Losses at the gene ends were 0 bases for V and 1 base for J; bases not matched to a gene: 4. The CDR3 is CASSQDLTSGSGANVLTF. The CDR3 coding sequence is TGTGCCAGCAGCCAAGATCTCACTAGCGGGTCTGGGGCCAACGTCCTGACTTTC.

This clonotype was seen a handful of times. Possible read error: a much larger clone is one base away. The V call is TRBV28, the J call TRBJ2-6; D unresolved. Germline V gives CDR1 MDHEN, CDR2 SYDVKM. V shed 9 bases and J shed 0 bases, with 6 bases lying between them. The CDR3 runs 13 residues. The CDR3 loop reads CASCSSGANVLTF. Here the CDR3 DNA reads TGTGCCAGTTGTAGCTCTGGGGCCAACGTCCTGACTTTC.

The chain has TRBV6-5 and TRBJ2-3; tentatively, D is TRBD2 (5 bases). This CDR3 comprises 14 residues. Trimming cost V 5 bases and J 6 bases, with 15 bases left between them. CDR1 is MNHEY and CDR2 is SVGAGI in the germline V gene. CDR3 protein: CASSDDPTGDTQYF. The CDR3 DNA reads as TGTGCCAGCAGTGACGACCCGACGGGGGATACGCAGTATTTT.

This clonotype was picked up one time. A much larger clone is a single base away; this may be a read error. The genes are TRBV6-6 and TRBJ2-7; no reliable D call. The CDR3 runs to 13 residues. V was clipped by 10 bases and J by 0 bases, with 13 bases between them. The V gene's germline CDR1 is MNHNY and CDR2 SVGAGI (reference sequence). This CDR3 reads CATSGVDSYEQYF. DNA for the CDR3: TGTGCCACCTCTGGAGTGGACTCCTACGAGCAGTACTTC.

This clonotype was recorded a few times. The chain is built from TRBV9 and TRBJ1-1, with D uncertain. The germline gives CDR1 SGDLS, CDR2 YYNGEE. The CDR3 loop spans 15 amino acids. V was trimmed by 1 base and J by 0 bases, leaving 10 bases between them. CDR3 amino acids: CASSVSPLLNTEAFF. As DNA, the CDR3 is TGTGCCAGCAGCGTATCGCCGCTTTTGAACACTGAAGCTTTCTTT.

This chain connects TRBV29-1 to TRBJ2-3; TRBD2 matches at 8 bases. This CDR3 has 14 amino acids. The germline CDR1 and CDR2 sequences are SQVTM and ANQGSEA. The V gene end was trimmed by 6 bases and the J gene end by 4 bases; junction bases not matched to a gene: 9. The CDR3 region is CSVRRELAADTQYF. DNA for the CDR3: TGCAGCGTCCGAAGGGAACTAGCGGCAGATACGCAGTATTTT.

The chain employs TRBV6-4 and TRBJ1-1, with TRBD1 matching over 8 bases. Germline values: CDR1 MRHNA, CDR2 SNTAGT. V was pared by 2 bases and J by 13 bases, with 9 bases of the junction left unmatched. The CDR3 spans 13 residues. CDR3: CASSDQGQGRVFF. As DNA, the CDR3 is TGTGCCAGCAGTGACCAAGGACAGGGTCGGGTTTTCTTT.

This chain links TRBV7-2 with TRBJ2-2, with TRBD2 identical over 7 bases. CDR1 is SGHTA and CDR2 is FQGNSA in the germline V gene. V was pared by 5 bases and J by 6 bases, with 12 bases of the junction left unmatched. This CDR3 is 16 amino acids long. Here the CDR3 reads CASSLQTSLVAGELFF. In nucleotides, the CDR3 is TGTGCCAGCAGCCTCCAGACTAGCCTTGTCGCCGGGGAGCTGTTTTTT. Together with reference TRBV7-2 and TRBJ2-2, the CDR3 gives the full variable domain: GAGVSQSPSNKVTEKGKDVELRCDPISGHTALYWYRQSLGQGLEFLIYFQGNSAPDKSGLPSDRFSAERTGGSVSTLTIQRTQQEDSAVYLCASSLQTSLVAGELFFGEGSRLTVL.

This clonotype was found a few times. Germline is not matched at one junction end, which may reflect a read error. The V and J genes are TRBV29-1 and TRBJ1-1, with a possible D match to TRBD1 (5 bases). This CDR3 spans 13 amino acids. The germline V gene encodes CDR1 SQVTM and CDR2 ANQGSEA. The CDR3 region has the DNA TGCAGCGTTGTGGGACTCCTGAAAACTGAAGCTTTCTTT. Protein: CSVVGLLKTEAFF.

J is TRBJ1-2 and V is TRBV4-1; the match to TRBD1 covers 7 bases. The CDR3 is 16 amino acids. CDR1 is MGHRA and CDR2 is YSYEKL in the germline V gene. Trimming at V came to 2 bases and at J to 8 bases, leaving 14 bases not matched to a gene. The CDR3 here is CASSQPTDRDHRGYTF. CDR3 DNA sequence: TGCGCCAGCAGCCAACCTACAGACAGGGATCATAGGGGCTACACCTTC.

The rearrangement links TRBV29-1 to TRBJ1-1; unclear D gene. This CDR3 contains 13 residues. The V end lost 1 base, the J end lost 4 bases, and 10 bases lay between the germline ends. The germline V gene encodes CDR1 SQVTM and CDR2 ANQGSEA. CDR3 sequence: CSVEVQEGTEAFF. As DNA, the CDR3 is TGCAGCGTTGAAGTCCAAGAGGGCACTGAAGCTTTCTTT. The complete variable domain, with remaining parts taken from reference TRBV29-1 and TRBJ1-1, reads SAVISQKPSRDICQRGTSLTIQCQVDSQVTMMFWYRQQPGQSLTLIATANQGSEATYESGFVIDKFPISRPNLTFSTLTVSNMSPEDSSIYLCSVEVQEGTEAFFGQGTRLTVV.

This clonotype has a handful of counts. The rearrangement uses TRBV20-1 and TRBJ2-7, with D maybe TRBD1 (5 bases). Germline CDR1 DFQATT, CDR2 SNEGSKA (reference sequence). The CDR3 totals 13 residues. V dropped 5 bases and J dropped 5 bases, with 16 bases sitting between them. In nucleotides, the CDR3 is TGCAGTGCTTTTCGAACAGGCCTCCACGAGCAGTACTTC. It translates to CSAFRTGLHEQYF.

This clonotype showed up just a few times. This chain joins TRBV29-1 and TRBJ2-5; unclear D gene. Trimming stripped 1 base from V and 4 bases from J, with 7 bases between. The CDR3 is 12 residues long. CDR1 and CDR2 from the germline V gene are SQVTM and ANQGSEA. This CDR3 is CSVEVRLETQYF. The CDR3 DNA sequence: TGCAGCGTTGAAGTCAGGCTAGAGACCCAGTACTTC.

V and J are TRBV6-4 and TRBJ2-3; 14 nucleotides agree with TRBD2. V shed 10 bases, J shed 4 bases, and the junction held 16 bases outside the gene matches. Germline-derived CDR1 and CDR2 are MRHNA and SNTAGT. The CDR3 length is 18 residues. CDR3 in DNA: TGTGCCACCAAAGGACTAGCGGGGGGCCGATTCCCCCCAGATACGCAGTATTTT. It specifies CATKGLAGGRFPPDTQYF.

This clonotype was seen just once. CDR3 DNA: TGTGCCAGCAGCTCCGCTGGCACCTTAAACTATGGCTACACCTTC. Its protein is CASSSAGTLNYGYTF. The rearrangement joins TRBV7-2 to TRBJ1-2; D gene unclear. V dropped 4 bases and J dropped 2 bases, with 14 bases sitting between them. Germline CDR1 and CDR2: SGHTA and FQGNSA. The CDR3 contains 15 residues.

The V and J genes are TRBV20-1 and TRBJ1-2; D gene ambiguous. The CDR3 length is 12 residues. The germline V and J ends were trimmed by 7 bases and 0 bases, with 9 bases remaining between them. Germline V lookup: CDR1 DFQATT, CDR2 SNEGSKA (reference sequence). CDR3 DNA sequence: TGCAGTGGCTTGGAGGCTAACTATGGCTACACCTTC. As protein: CSGLEANYGYTF.

This clonotype showed up just a few times. V usage is TRBV29-1 and J usage is TRBJ2-4, with D possibly matching TRBD2 (6 bases). Germline CDR1 SQVTM, CDR2 ANQGSEA. V was trimmed by 7 bases and J by 7 bases, leaving 29 bases between them. This CDR3 region has 17 residues. As DNA, the CDR3 is TGCAGCGCTGCCCCGCGAAGCGGGTGGGGGACGGAGAACATTCAGTACTTC. Its translation is CSAAPRSGWGTENIQYF. Complete variable domain (other parts from reference TRBV29-1 and TRBJ2-4): SAVISQKPSRDICQRGTSLTIQCQVDSQVTMMFWYRQQPGQSLTLIATANQGSEATYESGFVIDKFPISRPNLTFSTLTVSNMSPEDSSIYLCSAAPRSGWGTENIQYFGAGTRLSVL.

This sequence joins TRBV5-1 and TRBJ1-5, with D unresolved. The CDR3 spans 13 residues. Germline V CDR1 and CDR2: SGHRS, YFSETQ. The V and J ends lost 4 bases and 4 bases respectively, with 9 bases between them. The CDR3 protein is CASSPEGNQPQHF. CDR3 coding DNA: TGCGCCAGCAGCCCGGAAGGGAATCAGCCCCAGCATTTT.

The table lists this clonotype with a few counts. The chain joins TRBV20-1 to TRBJ2-7, with 8 bases lining up with TRBD2. J lost 5 bases, V lost 6 bases, and 9 bases had no gene match. Germline V gene lookup returns CDR1 DFQATT and CDR2 SNEGSKA (reference sequence). This CDR3 is 13 amino acids long. The CDR3 protein is CSANRGLDHEQYF. In nucleotides, the CDR3 is TGCAGTGCAAACCGGGGACTAGACCACGAGCAGTACTTC.

The rearrangement joins TRBV28 to TRBJ2-5, with a possible D match to TRBD2 (6 bases). CDR3 size: 12 residues. Trimming left V 10 bases short and J 0 bases short, with 9 bases between. Germline CDR1 reads MDHEN; CDR2 reads SYDVKM. The chain's CDR3 is CAISGNQETQYF. Written as DNA, the CDR3 is TGTGCCATTAGCGGTAACCAAGAGACCCAGTACTTC.

The V call is TRBV11-2, the J call TRBJ2-7, with 12 positions matching TRBD2. V dropped 4 bases and J dropped 3; count of bases not matched to a gene: 7. The germline V gene encodes CDR1 SGHAT and CDR2 FQNNGV. The CDR3 sequence is 16 residues long. The CDR3 DNA follows: TGTGCCAGCAGCTCTAAACTGACTAGCGGGAGCTACGAGCAGTACTTC. Its protein product is CASSSKLTSGSYEQYF.

The V gene is TRBV29-1, the J gene TRBJ2-4, with a tentative D call TRBD2 (5 bases). The CDR3 is 12 amino acids. Deletions cut 5 bases from V and 6 bases from J, with 11 bases between. The V gene's germline CDR1 is SQVTM and CDR2 ANQGSEA. The CDR3 sequence is CSVNVGRNIQYF. CDR3 sequence (DNA): TGCAGCGTTAACGTGGGGAGAAACATTCAGTACTTC. Filled out from reference TRBV29-1 and TRBJ2-4, the complete variable domain reads SAVISQKPSRDICQRGTSLTIQCQVDSQVTMMFWYRQQPGQSLTLIATANQGSEATYESGFVIDKFPISRPNLTFSTLTVSNMSPEDSSIYLCSVNVGRNIQYFGAGTRLSVL.

This clonotype has only one observation. This chain joins TRBV20-1 and TRBJ2-3; 7 positions agree with TRBD2. J lost 6 bases, V lost 4 bases, and 7 bases had no gene match. Germline CDR1 and CDR2: DFQATT and SNEGSKA (reference sequence). This CDR3 has 13 residues. The CDR3 nucleotides are TGCAGTGCTAAGGCAGGGAGGGCGGATACGCAGTATTTT. Protein: CSAKAGRADTQYF.

The chain has TRBV7-2 and TRBJ1-2, with D possibly TRBD1 on 5 matching bases. The CDR3 extends over 14 amino acids. V lost 5 bases and J 6 bases, leaving 16 bases between the germline ends. Looked up from germline, CDR1 is SGHTA and CDR2 is FQGNSA. This chain's CDR3 is CASSVDGGGNGYTF. The CDR3 nucleotides read TGTGCCAGCAGCGTGGACGGGGGAGGGAATGGCTACACCTTC.

There are many counts of this clonotype. The chain combines TRBV28 with TRBJ1-1; D is possibly TRBD1 (6 bases). The length of the CDR3 is 14 residues. Germline lookup yields CDR1 MDHEN and CDR2 SYDVKM. V was shortened by 5 bases and J by 3 bases, with 13 bases between the two germline ends. The CDR3: CASSRTGRDTEAFF. The CDR3 DNA sequence: TGTGCCAGCAGTCGTACAGGGCGGGACACTGAAGCTTTCTTT.